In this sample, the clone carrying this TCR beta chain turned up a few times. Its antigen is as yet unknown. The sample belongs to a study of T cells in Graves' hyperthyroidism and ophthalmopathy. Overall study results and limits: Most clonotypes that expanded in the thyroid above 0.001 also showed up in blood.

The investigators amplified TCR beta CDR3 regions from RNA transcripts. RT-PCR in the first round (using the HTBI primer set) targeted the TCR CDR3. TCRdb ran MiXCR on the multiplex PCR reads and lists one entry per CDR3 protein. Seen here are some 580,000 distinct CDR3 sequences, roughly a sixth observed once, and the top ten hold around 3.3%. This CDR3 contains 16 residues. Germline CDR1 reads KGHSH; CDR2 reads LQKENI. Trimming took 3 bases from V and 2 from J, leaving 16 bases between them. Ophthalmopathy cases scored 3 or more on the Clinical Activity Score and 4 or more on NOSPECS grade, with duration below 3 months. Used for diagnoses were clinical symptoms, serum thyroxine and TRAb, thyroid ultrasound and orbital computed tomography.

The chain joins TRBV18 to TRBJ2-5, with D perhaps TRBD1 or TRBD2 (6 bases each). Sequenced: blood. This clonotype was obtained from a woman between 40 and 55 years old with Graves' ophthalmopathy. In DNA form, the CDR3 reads TGTGCCAGCTCACCCTGGAGAGGGGGGCATCAAGAGACCCAGTACTTC. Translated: CASSPWRGGHQETQYF.